This T cell receptor (beta chain) was identified during a study of cytomegalovirus exposure and HLA in healthy donors. The PCR made use of 60 Vbeta and 13 Jbeta primers. Some clones are missing from TCRdb's copy, which holds only in-frame ones; the method was immunoSEQ multiplex PCR. The sample shows over 140,000 clones, approximately 82% of them seen only once. Findings and limits, study-wide: Among immune exposure information, only CMV serostatus was available. HLA alleles were associated with 16,000 or so TCR beta sequences in a later analysis at 0.05 false discovery rate. Later analysis reportedly placed an Asian-associated ancestry cluster below the roughly 600-donor mean in N-insertions. Later work showed greater clonal expansion in HLA-associated TCR beta chains than in equally common others.

Regarding this clone: No antigen is known for it.

V lost 3 bases to trimming and J lost 6 bases, with 4 bases between them. CDR3 length equals 11 residues. Germline V CDR1 and CDR2: SGHAT, FQNNGV. The TCR originated in a man younger than 45 in good health and CMV-seropositive. Input material: PBMCs. The chain is built from TRBV11-2 and TRBJ2-3; D gene unclear. The CDR3 DNA reads as TGTGCCAGCAGCTTTAGCGATACGCAGTATTTT. Protein sequence: CASSFSDTQYF.